These 13 T cell receptor beta chains originate from one sample sequenced in a study of blood T cell repertoires in COVID-19. Sequenced by immunoSEQ multiplex PCR; TCRdb stores in-frame clones only, minus some. This sample yields fewer than 110,000 clones, of which around 87% are seen a single time; roughly 10% belongs to the top ten. Sample: peripheral blood. The receptors were gathered from a woman in her twenties or thirties with acute or convalescent COVID-19.

The CDR3 DNA reads TGCAGCGTTGATTCGTTAGAGGACAGGGGCTACACCTTC. Translated, it gives CSVDSLEDRGYTF. J is TRBJ1-2 and V is TRBV29-1; 7 bases match TRBD1. J lost 8 bases, V lost 3 bases, and 9 bases had no gene match. CDR1 and CDR2 from the germline V gene are SQVTM and ANQGSEA. The CDR3 has 13 amino acids.

This chain joins TRBV2 and TRBJ1-2; D gene ambiguous. The CDR3 is 15 amino acids. Trimming left V 3 bases short and J 3 bases short, with 14 bases between. Germline V gene data show CDR1 as SNHLY and CDR2 as FYNNEI. The CDR3 bases are TGTGCCAGCAGTGACCCTGGTACGGTCTACTATGGCTACACCTTC. The encoded protein is CASSDPGTVYYGYTF.

The V call is TRBV7-9, the J call TRBJ2-7, with 10 nucleotides matching TRBD1. V lost 5 bases and J lost 0; bases outside the gene matches: 4. The CDR3 runs 15 residues. Per the germline V gene, CDR1 is SEHNR and CDR2 is FQNEAQ (reference sequence). Written as DNA, the CDR3 is TGTGCCAGCAGCCGAGGGACAGGGGACTCCTACGAGCAGTACTTC. It encodes CASSRGTGDSYEQYF.

The genes are TRBV4-1 and TRBJ1-1, with 11 bases identical to TRBD1. The germline V gene has CDR1 MGHRA and CDR2 YSYEKL. Trimming at V came to 1 base and at J to 4 bases, leaving 8 bases not matched to a gene. The CDR3 runs to 17 residues. In DNA form, the CDR3 reads TGCGCCAGCAGCCAAGTACGGACAGGGGGCATGGGCACTGAAGCTTTCTTT. It codes for CASSQVRTGGMGTEAFF.

This chain links TRBV12-3 or TRBV12-4 with TRBJ2-3; unclear D gene. The CDR3 extends over 11 amino acids. Trimming took off 6 bases at V and 4 bases at J, with 5 bases between the two ends. The CDR3 protein is CASSPSDTQYF. CDR3 coding DNA: TGTGCCAGCAGCCCCTCAGATACGCAGTATTTT.

The chain couples TRBV28 to TRBJ1-1; D remains ambiguous. The CDR3 covers 12 residues. V lost 5 bases to trimming and J lost 4 bases, with 8 bases between them. The germline CDR1 and CDR2 sequences are MDHEN and SYDVKM. The CDR3 is CASSIRGTEAFF. In DNA form, the CDR3 reads TGTGCCAGCAGTATCCGGGGCACTGAAGCTTTCTTT. The full variable domain, in which reference TRBV28 and TRBJ1-1 provide the parts outside the CDR3, is DVKVTQSSRYLVKRTGEKVFLECVQDMDHENMFWYRQDPGLGLRLIYFSYDVKMKEKGDIPEGYSVSREKKERFSLILESASTNQTSMYLCASSIRGTEAFFGQGTRLTVV.

The chain employs TRBV2 and TRBJ2-2, with a possible D match to TRBD2 (6 bases). The CDR3 has 14 amino acids. Trimming removed 7 bases from V and 0 bases from J, with 9 bases in between. Germline V CDR1 and CDR2: SNHLY, FYNNEI. The CDR3 here is CASTGDSNTGELFF. In DNA form, the CDR3 reads TGTGCCAGCACTGGGGACTCGAACACCGGGGAGCTGTTTTTT.

The J gene is TRBJ1-5, the V gene TRBV19, with 8 bases identical to TRBD1. Germline V gene data show CDR1 as LNHDA and CDR2 as SQIVND (reference sequence). The trim removed 3 bases at V and 3 bases at J, leaving 1 base unmatched. There are 14 residues in the CDR3. This chain's CDR3 is CASSMGQANQPQHF. CDR3 nucleotides: TGTGCCAGTAGTATGGGACAGGCCAATCAGCCCCAGCATTTT. Drawing the rest from reference TRBV19 and TRBJ1-5, the complete variable domain is DGGITQSPKYLFRKEGQNVTLSCEQNLNHDAMYWYRQDPGQGLRLIYYSQIVNDFQKGDIAEGYSVSREKKESFPLTVTSAQKNPTAFYLCASSMGQANQPQHFGDGTRLSIL.

CDR3 protein: CASGGALSSYEQYF. The DNA for the CDR3 is TGTGCCAGCGGAGGGGCCCTGAGCTCCTACGAGCAGTACTTC. This chain links TRBV7-6 with TRBJ2-7, with D maybe TRBD2 (6 bases). This CDR3 region has 14 residues. V dropped 8 bases and J dropped 0 bases, with 14 bases sitting between them. Germline V gives CDR1 SGHVS, CDR2 FNYEAQ.

The genes are TRBV5-1 and TRBJ1-6, with TRBD1 matching over 9 bases. This CDR3 is built from 15 residues. J lost 7 bases, V lost 4 bases, and 6 bases had no gene match. Germline V CDR1 and CDR2: SGHRS, YFSETQ. The CDR3 is CASSRRTGDNSPLHF. CDR3 DNA: TGCGCCAGCAGCCGCCGGACAGGGGACAATTCACCCCTCCACTTT.

The CDR3, as DNA: TGCGCCAGCAGCCAAGGACAAGGGGGTAACACTGAAGCTTTCTTT. The encoded protein is CASSQGQGGNTEAFF. V usage is TRBV4-1 and J usage is TRBJ1-1, with a weak D call TRBD1 (6 bases). V was cut by 1 base and J by 2 bases, with 11 bases left in between. Germline V gene sequence: CDR1 MGHRA, CDR2 YSYEKL. The length of the CDR3 is 15 residues.

This clone was observed once. The J gene is TRBJ2-7, the V gene TRBV30; 10 bases line up with TRBD1. Trimming at V came to 3 bases and at J to 3 bases, leaving 11 bases not matched to a gene. Per the germline V gene, CDR1 is GTSNPN and CDR2 is SVGIG (reference sequence). The length of the CDR3 is 16 residues. The CDR3 protein is CAWRGSRTGGHYEQYF. CDR3 nucleotides: TGTGCCTGGAGGGGCTCTAGGACAGGGGGGCACTACGAGCAGTACTTC.

CDR3 DNA: TGTGCCAGCAGCTTCGGGGGGTCAGGGGCCAACGTCCTGACTTTC. Translated: CASSFGGSGANVLTF. This chain uses TRBV5-4 with TRBJ2-6; 7 bases agree with TRBD2. In germline, CDR1 is SGHNT, CDR2 YYREEE (reference sequence). With V trimmed by 2 bases and J by 4 bases, 3 bases remained unmatched. The CDR3 length is 15 residues.